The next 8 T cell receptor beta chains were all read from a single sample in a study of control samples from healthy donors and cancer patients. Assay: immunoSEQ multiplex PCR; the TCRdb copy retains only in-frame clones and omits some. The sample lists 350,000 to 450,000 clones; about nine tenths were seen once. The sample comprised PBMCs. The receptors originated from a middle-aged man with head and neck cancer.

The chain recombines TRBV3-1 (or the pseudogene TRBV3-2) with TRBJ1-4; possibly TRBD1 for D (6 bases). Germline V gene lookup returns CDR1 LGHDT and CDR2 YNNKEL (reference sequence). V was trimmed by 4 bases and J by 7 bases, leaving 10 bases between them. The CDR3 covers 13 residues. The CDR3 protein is CASSRQGSEKLFF. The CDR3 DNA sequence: TGTGCCAGCAGCCGGCAGGGGAGTGAAAAACTGTTTTTT.

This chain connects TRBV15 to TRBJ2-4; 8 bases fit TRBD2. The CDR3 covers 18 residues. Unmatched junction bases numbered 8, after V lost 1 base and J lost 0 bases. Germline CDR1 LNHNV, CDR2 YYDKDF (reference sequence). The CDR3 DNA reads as TGTGCCACCAGCAGAGGACTAGCGAGCAGACTAGCCAAAAACATTCAGTACTTC. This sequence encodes CATSRGLASRLAKNIQYF.

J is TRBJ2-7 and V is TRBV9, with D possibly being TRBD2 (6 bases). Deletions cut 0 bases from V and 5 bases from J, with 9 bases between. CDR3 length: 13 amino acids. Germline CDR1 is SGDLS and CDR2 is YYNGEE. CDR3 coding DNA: TGTGCCAGCAGCGTAGCGGAGGGCCACGAGCAGTACTTC. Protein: CASSVAEGHEQYF.

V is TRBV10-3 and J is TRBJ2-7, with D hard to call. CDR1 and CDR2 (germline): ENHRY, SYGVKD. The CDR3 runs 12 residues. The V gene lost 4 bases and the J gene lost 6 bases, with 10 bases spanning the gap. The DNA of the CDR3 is TGTGCCATCAGTGCCCTCGAGGTCGAGCAGTACTTC. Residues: CAISALEVEQYF.

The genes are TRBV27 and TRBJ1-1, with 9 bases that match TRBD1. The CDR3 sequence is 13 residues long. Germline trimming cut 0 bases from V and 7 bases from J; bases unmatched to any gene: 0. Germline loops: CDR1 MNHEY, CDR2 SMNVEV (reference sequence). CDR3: CASSLSGQGEAFF. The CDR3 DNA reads TGTGCCAGCAGTTTATCGGGACAGGGTGAAGCTTTCTTT.

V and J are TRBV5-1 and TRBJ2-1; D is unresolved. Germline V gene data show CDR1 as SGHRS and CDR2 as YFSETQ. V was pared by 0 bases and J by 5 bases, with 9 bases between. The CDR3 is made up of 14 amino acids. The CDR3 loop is CASSLAGNHNEQFF. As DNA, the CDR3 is TGCGCCAGCAGCTTGGCCGGAAACCACAATGAGCAGTTCTTC.

The DNA of the CDR3 is TGTGCCAGCAGTGAAGGACAGGGAGAAGTATTCGGCCTTTATGGCTACACCTTC. It translates to CASSEGQGEVFGLYGYTF. This sequence joins TRBV25-1 and TRBJ1-2, with TRBD1 identical over 8 bases. CDR3 length: 18 amino acids. Germline loops: CDR1 MGHDK, CDR2 SYGVNS. Trimming at V came to 2 bases and at J to 5 bases, leaving 16 bases not matched to a gene.

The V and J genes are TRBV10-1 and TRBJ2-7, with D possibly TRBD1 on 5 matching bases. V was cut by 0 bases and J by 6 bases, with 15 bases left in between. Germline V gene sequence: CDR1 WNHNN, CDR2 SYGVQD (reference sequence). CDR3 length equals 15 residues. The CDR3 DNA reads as TGCGCCAGCAGTGAGTCGACAGTCCCCCTCGGCGAGCAGTACTTC. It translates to CASSESTVPLGEQYF.